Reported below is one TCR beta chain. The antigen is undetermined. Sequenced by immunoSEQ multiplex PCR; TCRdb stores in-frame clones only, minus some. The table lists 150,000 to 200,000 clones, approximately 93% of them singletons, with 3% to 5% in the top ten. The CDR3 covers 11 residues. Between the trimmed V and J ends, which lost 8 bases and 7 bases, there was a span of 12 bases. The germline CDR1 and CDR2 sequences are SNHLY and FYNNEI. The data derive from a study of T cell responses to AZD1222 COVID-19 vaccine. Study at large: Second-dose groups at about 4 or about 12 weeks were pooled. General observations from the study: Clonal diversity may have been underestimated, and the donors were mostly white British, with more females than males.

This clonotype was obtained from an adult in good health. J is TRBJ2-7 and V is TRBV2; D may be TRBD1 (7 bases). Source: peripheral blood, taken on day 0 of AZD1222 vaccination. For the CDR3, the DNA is TGTGCCAGCCAGGGGGGAGGAGAGCAGTACTTC. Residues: CASQGGGEQYF. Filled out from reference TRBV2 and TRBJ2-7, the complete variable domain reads EPEVTQTPSHQVTQMGQEVILRCVPISNHLYFYWYRQILGQKVEFLVSFYNNEISEKSEIFDDQFSVERPDGSNFTLKIRSTKLEDSAMYFCASQGGGEQYFGPGTRLTVT.